The 30 T cell receptor beta chains below come from one sample, sequenced in a study of cytomegalovirus exposure and HLA in healthy donors. A multiplex PCR was run with 60 Vbeta primers and 13 Jbeta primers. The repertoire was sequenced with immunoSEQ multiplex PCR; TCRdb's copy has only in-frame clones and lacks some. Among about 160,000 clones, around four fifths were seen once, and the ten largest hold about 1.3%. Sequenced: PBMCs. All receptors come from a woman aged 45-65 years in good health and CMV-seronegative.

The chain employs TRBV7-6 and TRBJ2-1, with TRBD2 identical over 7 bases. Germline CDR1 reads SGHVS; CDR2 reads FNYEAQ. This CDR3 spans 15 amino acids. V lost 4 bases and J lost 5; bases outside the gene matches: 8. This chain's CDR3 is CASSSNGGSNNEQFF. The CDR3 DNA reads as TGTGCCAGCAGCTCAAACGGGGGGTCAAACAATGAGCAGTTCTTC.

This clone was found a few times. The chain employs TRBV7-2 and TRBJ2-7; 9 positions match TRBD1. V lost 0 bases to trimming and J lost 5 bases; unmatched junction nucleotides: 5. The CDR3 runs to 15 residues. Germline V CDR1 and CDR2: SGHTA, FQGNSA. The CDR3 spells CASSLAPQGADEQYF. The DNA of the CDR3 is TGTGCCAGCAGCTTAGCCCCACAGGGGGCGGACGAGCAGTACTTC.

The J gene is TRBJ2-7, the V gene TRBV29-1; a weak D match, TRBD2 (5 bases). CDR3 length: 12 residues. The V end lost 6 bases, the J end lost 3 bases, and 12 bases lay between the germline ends. Germline V lookup: CDR1 SQVTM, CDR2 ANQGSEA. CDR3 bases: TGCAGCGTGGAGCCTAGCCGCTACGAGCAGTACTTC. Translation: CSVEPSRYEQYF.

This clone turned up a few times. The sample carries other DNA sequences with the same CDR3. This chain uses TRBV10-3 with TRBJ2-1; 12 bases match TRBD2. Trimming removed 10 bases from V and 7 bases from J; junction bases left unmatched: 8. This CDR3 is 14 amino acids long. Germline V gives CDR1 ENHRY, CDR2 SYGVKD. CDR3 nucleotide sequence: TGTGCCACATGGACTAGCGGGGCTGGGAATGAGCAGTTCTTC. Its translation: CATWTSGAGNEQFF.

The J gene is TRBJ2-2, the V gene TRBV28; perhaps TRBD1 as D (6 bases). V was trimmed by 6 bases and J by 5 bases, leaving 10 bases between them. CDR3 length equals 13 residues. The germline V gene has CDR1 MDHEN and CDR2 SYDVKM. CDR3 amino acids: CASRSTGTGELFF. Written as DNA, the CDR3 is TGTGCCAGCAGATCAACAGGGACCGGGGAGCTGTTTTTT.

V gene TRBV7-2 combines with J gene TRBJ2-1, with 12 bases aligning to TRBD2. Germline trimming cut 7 bases from V and 0 bases from J; bases unmatched to any gene: 10. Germline lookup yields CDR1 SGHTA and CDR2 FQGNSA. CDR3 length: 18 amino acids. CDR3 DNA: TGTGCCAGCACCCTGGGTACTAGCGGGAGGCCCTCCTACAATGAGCAGTTCTTC. It specifies CASTLGTSGRPSYNEQFF.

The DNA of the CDR3 is TGTGCCAGCAGGCTTACAGGGACGGACACTGAAGCTTTCTTT. Its protein product is CASRLTGTDTEAFF. V gene TRBV28 combines with J gene TRBJ1-1; D is perhaps TRBD1 (6 bases). CDR3 size: 14 residues. V was pared by 6 bases and J by 3 bases, with 14 bases between. CDR1 and CDR2 (germline): MDHEN, SYDVKM.

In the case of this clone: At one boundary the junction diverges from the germline segment, which might be a read error. Other DNA sequences in this sample translate to the same CDR3. The J gene is TRBJ1-1, the V gene TRBV7-9; perhaps TRBD1 as D (6 bases). Per germline, CDR1 SEHNR and CDR2 FQNEAQ (reference sequence). The CDR3 covers 12 residues. CDR3 coding DNA: TGTGCCAGCAGCATCAGGGACACTGAGGCTTTCTTT. This translates into CASSIRDTEAFF. The full variable domain, its missing parts supplied by reference TRBV7-9 and TRBJ1-1, is DTGVSQNPRHKITKRGQNVTFRCDPISEHNRLYWYRQTLGQGPEFLTYFQNEAQLEKSRLLSDRFSAERPKGSFSTLEIQRTEQGDSAMYLCASSIRDTEAFFGQGTRLTVV.

In its sample, this clone was seen once. The chain employs TRBV4-1 and TRBJ2-5; 9 positions agree with TRBD2. J lost 3 bases, V lost 4 bases, and 15 bases had no gene match. The germline CDR1 and CDR2 sequences are MGHRA and YSYEKL. This CDR3 has 18 residues. The CDR3 DNA follows: TGCGCCAGCAGCCCAATGGGTAGCGGGGGTTTGTGGGAAGAGACCCAGTACTTC. Protein: CASSPMGSGGLWEETQYF.

The V and J genes are TRBV27 and TRBJ2-2; TRBD1 matches 9 bases. Germline V CDR1 and CDR2: MNHEY, SMNVEV (reference sequence). V was clipped by 0 bases and J by 5 bases; unmatched bases: 4. This CDR3 has 16 residues. CDR3: CASSLSGTGITGELFF. CDR3 coding DNA: TGTGCCAGCAGTTTATCCGGGACAGGGATAACCGGGGAGCTGTTTTTT.

This chain uses TRBV6-6 with TRBJ2-5; 7 nucleotides align to TRBD1. In germline, CDR1 is MNHNY, CDR2 SVGAGI (reference sequence). CDR3 size: 14 residues. V dropped 5 bases and J dropped 5; count of bases not matched to a gene: 8. This CDR3 reads CASSLQGPGETQYF. The CDR3 region has the DNA TGTGCCAGCAGTCTACAGGGGCCGGGCGAGACCCAGTACTTC.

The chain is built from TRBV28 and TRBJ1-2; D unclear. Looked up from germline, CDR1 is MDHEN and CDR2 is SYDVKM. The V end was cut by 6 bases, the J end by 2 bases, with 13 bases between. The CDR3 covers 14 residues. As DNA, the CDR3 is TGTGCCAGCAGCCGCCGCCCGGGGAACTATGGCTACACCTTC. This translates into CASSRRPGNYGYTF.

This clone was observed once. One end of the junction fails to match germline, which may point to a read error. This chain connects TRBV7-8 to TRBJ2-7, with 8 positions matching TRBD1. The CDR3 is 18 amino acids. Germline V CDR1 and CDR2: SGHVS, FQNEAQ. The CDR3 here is CASSLGSPSGGLSYEQHF. The CDR3 nucleotides are TGTGCCAGCAGCTTAGGATCCCCTTCAGGGGGCCTTTCCTACGAGCAGCACTTC.

In its sample, this clone was seen once. The rearrangement links TRBV27 to TRBJ1-3; D is perhaps TRBD1 (6 bases). The V gene's germline CDR1 is MNHEY and CDR2 SMNVEV (reference sequence). Trimming removed 9 bases from V and 0 bases from J, with 15 bases in between. The CDR3 covers 15 residues. The CDR3 reads CASSQDRVSGNTIYF. DNA for the CDR3: TGTGCCAGTTCCCAGGACAGAGTCTCTGGAAACACCATATATTTT.

V gene TRBV11-3 combines with J gene TRBJ2-4, with TRBD1 matching 8 bases. The CDR3 has 13 amino acids. The germline CDR1 and CDR2 sequences are SGHNT and YENEEA. V lost 0 bases to trimming and J lost 12 bases; unmatched junction nucleotides: 4. The CDR3 loop reads CASSLDIRGPQYF. CDR3 bases: TGTGCCAGCAGCTTAGATATCAGGGGGCCTCAGTACTTC. Together with reference TRBV11-3 and TRBJ2-4, the CDR3 gives the full variable domain: EAGVVQSPRYKIIEKKQPVAFWCNPISGHNTLYWYLQNLGQGPELLIRYENEEAVDDSQLPKDRFSAERLKGVDSTLKIQPAELGDSAVYLCASSLDIRGPQYFGAGTRLSVL.

The chain couples TRBV7-2 to TRBJ1-2; D may be TRBD1 (6 bases). CDR3 length: 14 amino acids. The ends were cut back, 1 base at V and 4 bases at J, with 10 bases in the middle. Germline V CDR1 and CDR2: SGHTA, FQGNSA. The CDR3 DNA is TGTGCCAGCAGCTTAGTGGGGGCTCGCTATGGCTACACCTTC. It specifies CASSLVGARYGYTF.

This clone was counted between two and nine times. The chain has TRBV6-5 and TRBJ1-4; TRBD1 agrees at 7 bases. Germline loops: CDR1 MNHEY, CDR2 SVGAGI. The CDR3 is made up of 16 amino acids. V lost 0 bases to trimming and J lost 2 bases; unmatched junction nucleotides: 3. This CDR3 is CASSYSNRGTNEKLFF. As DNA, the CDR3 is TGTGCCAGCAGTTACTCGAACAGGGGTACTAATGAAAAACTGTTTTTT.

This sequence joins TRBV28 and TRBJ2-7, with D possibly matching TRBD2 (6 bases). Germline values: CDR1 MDHEN, CDR2 SYDVKM. The CDR3 is 15 residues long. V lost 5 bases to trimming and J lost 6 bases, with 20 bases between them. The CDR3 DNA reads as TGTGCCAGCAGTCCCCCCGGTGCGGGGCCTCGCGAGCAGTACTTC. Residues: CASSPPGAGPREQYF.

The CDR3 DNA sequence: TGTGCCTGGAGCGCTACTCTGGGGATGGGGGCGTTCTTC. Its protein is CAWSATLGMGAFF. The chain is built from TRBV30 and TRBJ2-1; possibly TRBD1 for D (6 bases). CDR1 GTSNPN and CDR2 SVGIG come from the germline V gene (reference sequence). The CDR3 runs 13 residues. Trimming left V 3 bases short and J 15 bases short, with 21 bases between.

This chain joins TRBV19 and TRBJ1-2; no definite D call. CDR3 length: 16 residues. Germline CDR1 is LNHDA and CDR2 is SQIVND (reference sequence). V gave up 3 bases and J gave up 3 bases, with 17 bases separating them. CDR3 DNA: TGTGCCAGTAGTATGCTGGCCCCGACAATTGACTATGGCTACACCTTC. This translates into CASSMLAPTIDYGYTF.

The rearrangement uses TRBV19 and TRBJ1-1, with no clear D. V lost 3 bases to trimming and J lost 4 bases, with 15 bases between them. This CDR3 comprises 15 residues. In germline, CDR1 is LNHDA, CDR2 SQIVND (reference sequence). CDR3 residues: CASSILGDLGTEAFF. The CDR3 DNA follows: TGTGCCAGTAGTATCCTGGGAGACCTGGGCACTGAAGCTTTCTTT.

This chain uses TRBV5-6 with TRBJ1-1; no clear D gene. The V end lost 2 bases, the J end lost 6 bases, and 8 bases lay between the germline ends. Germline-derived CDR1 and CDR2 are SGHDT and YYEEEE. This CDR3 contains 12 residues. In DNA form, the CDR3 reads TGTGCCAGCAGCTTTAATCGGGCTGAAGCTTTCTTT. Its translation: CASSFNRAEAFF.

The genes are TRBV4-1 and TRBJ2-1; no reliable D call. Trimming took 1 base from V and 3 from J, leaving 10 bases between them. CDR3 length: 15 amino acids. Germline V CDR1 and CDR2: MGHRA, YSYEKL. The CDR3 coding sequence is TGCGCCAGCAGCCAAGGGTTGGCAGGCTACAATGAGCAGTTCTTC. Amino acid sequence: CASSQGLAGYNEQFF.

This chain links TRBV18 with TRBJ1-1; 11 nucleotides align to TRBD1. The germline gives CDR1 KGHSH, CDR2 LQKENI. V dropped 6 bases and J dropped 6; count of bases not matched to a gene: 9. This CDR3 region has 15 residues. CDR3 sequence reads: CASSPDRGREAEAFF. The CDR3 DNA is TGTGCCAGCTCGCCGGACAGGGGGCGGGAGGCTGAAGCTTTCTTT.

The V and J genes are TRBV5-4 and TRBJ1-1, with D hard to call. The length of the CDR3 is 14 residues. CDR1 SGHNT and CDR2 YYREEE come from the germline V gene (reference sequence). V was clipped by 0 bases and J by 1 base, with 7 bases between them. This CDR3 is CASSLVAGNTEAFF. Written as DNA, the CDR3 is TGTGCCAGCAGCTTGGTAGCGGGGAACACTGAAGCTTTCTTT.

This chain links TRBV4-1 with TRBJ2-3; 11 bases align to TRBD2. The V gene end was trimmed by 0 bases and the J gene end by 2 bases; junction bases not matched to a gene: 4. The CDR3 consists of 17 residues. Germline loops: CDR1 MGHRA, CDR2 YSYEKL. CDR3 DNA sequence: TGCGCCAGCAGCCAAGATGGGACTAGCGGTTACACAGATACGCAGTATTTT. It is translated as CASSQDGTSGYTDTQYF.

The chain is built from TRBV28 and TRBJ1-5, with TRBD1 matching 8 bases. The length of the CDR3 is 15 residues. The V gene end was trimmed by 3 bases and the J gene end by 5 bases; junction bases not matched to a gene: 6. Germline lookup yields CDR1 MDHEN and CDR2 SYDVKM. The CDR3: CASSFLGQGHQPQHF. The CDR3 bases are TGTGCCAGCAGTTTCCTTGGACAGGGTCATCAGCCCCAGCATTTT.

V is TRBV23-1 and J is TRBJ2-5, with 7 bases lining up with TRBD1. TRBV23-1 is given ORF status, its function remaining uncertain. The CDR3 totals 14 residues. Trimming took 0 bases from V and 5 from J; bases not matched to a gene: 3. The CDR3 DNA reads TGCGCCAGCAGTCAATCCCTACAGGGGGAGACCCAGTACTTC. Amino acids: CASSQSLQGETQYF.

The gene calls are TRBV5-1 and TRBJ2-7; 9 nucleotides match TRBD1. The trim removed 0 bases at V and 4 bases at J, leaving 14 bases unmatched. The germline V gene encodes CDR1 SGHRS and CDR2 YFSETQ. CDR3 length equals 18 residues. The CDR3 coding sequence is TGCGCCAGCAGCTTGGTAGCCACCGGGACAGGGACATCTTACGAGCAGTACTTC. This translates into CASSLVATGTGTSYEQYF.

The rearrangement links TRBV7-9 to TRBJ1-6; D might be TRBD1 (6 bases). Trimming stripped 6 bases from V and 8 bases from J, with 11 bases between. Germline CDR1 SEHNR, CDR2 FQNEAQ (reference sequence). This CDR3 has 13 amino acids. The DNA of the CDR3 is TGTGCCAGCAGTCAAGAGGGGGATTCACCCCTCCACTTT. The encoded protein is CASSQEGDSPLHF.